This T cell receptor beta chain was documented in a study of tumor-infiltrating lymphocytes in localized non-small cell lung cancer. Study overall: Patients included smokers and never-smokers with various histologies, some sampled after neoadjuvant chemotherapy. From each patient, both tumor and uninvolved lung, non-adjacent to tumor, were sampled. General study results and limits: No T-cell fraction difference was seen between IM1 and IM2 tumors.

From germline, CDR1 is SGHTA and CDR2 FQGNSA. This CDR3 spans 11 amino acids. V was cut by 2 bases and J by 3 bases, with 2 bases left in between. On this clone itself: The antigen is undetermined.

Generated by immunoSEQ multiplex PCR, the TCRdb table keeps only in-frame clones and is missing some. Counted here are 10,000 to 15,000 clones, roughly 76% occurring once; the ten biggest clones make up roughly 17%. The chain uses TRBV7-2 and TRBJ2-7; D ambiguous. The sequence was collected from a human donor with non-small cell lung cancer. The sequenced sample was uninvolved lung tissue not adjacent to the tumor. The CDR3 nucleotides read TGTGCCAGCAGCTTATACTACGAGCAGTACTTC. Protein: CASSLYYEQYF.